Presented here are 20 T cell receptor beta chains from one specimen sequenced in a study of shared clonotypes between healthy human individuals (dated by TCRdb to the early 2020s). Library method: the immunoSEQ multiplex PCR assay. Sourced from immuneACCESS, this table was stored by TCRdb with only in-frame sequences that have V and J called. A share of the clones is absent; for the studies checked, an unresolved V gene accounts for under half, and the remainder has no known explanation. Here the sample has 2 million to 3 million clones; 93% occur a single time. The top ten clonotypes cover roughly 0.39% of the sample. The sequenced sample consisted of naive CD4+ T cells from PBMCs. The sample's cell subset or site, from its label and the paper: CD45RA+ positively selected. The receptor source for this set is a man aged 18-30 years in good health. Some clones in this sample may be carry-over from other donors' samples.

The chain links TRBV7-8 to TRBJ1-1; no clear D gene. V lost 4 bases to trimming and J lost 4 bases, with 13 bases between them. The CDR3 extends over 14 amino acids. CDR1 and CDR2 from the germline V gene are SGHVS and FQNEAQ. Written as DNA, the CDR3 is TGTGCCAGCAGCTCAGAAACGATAGGCACTGAAGCTTTCTTT. This codes for CASSSETIGTEAFF. Full variable domain (outside the CDR3, taken from reference TRBV7-8 and TRBJ1-1): GAGVSQSPRYKVAKRGQDVALRCDPISGHVSLFWYQQALGQGPEFLTYFQNEAQLDKSGLPSDRFFAERPEGSVSTLKIQRTQQEDSAVYLCASSSETIGTEAFFGQGTRLTVV.

Turning to this clone: Different DNA sequences within this sample yield the same CDR3. V and J are TRBV6-5 and TRBJ1-5; the D gene is possibly TRBD1 (6 bases). Germline V gene data show CDR1 as MNHEY and CDR2 as SVGAGI. V was cut by 0 bases and J by 5 bases, with 11 bases left in between. CDR3 length: 15 residues. The CDR3 spells CASSYSNRADQPQHF. CDR3 DNA: TGTGCCAGCAGTTACTCGAACAGGGCAGATCAGCCCCAGCATTTT.

The V call is TRBV18, the J call TRBJ2-7, with a weak D call TRBD1 (6 bases). Germline V lookup: CDR1 KGHSH, CDR2 LQKENI. The CDR3 is 14 residues long. The ends were cut back, 4 bases at V and 5 bases at J, with 15 bases in the middle. This CDR3 reads CASSRGSQGNEQYF. The CDR3, as DNA: TGTGCCAGCTCACGGGGTAGTCAGGGGAACGAGCAGTACTTC.

The chain recombines TRBV7-9 with TRBJ2-5; 9 nucleotides align to TRBD2. The ends lost 5 bases at V and 4 bases at J; junction bases unmatched: 14. CDR3 size: 17 residues. CDR1 and CDR2 (germline): SEHNR, FQNEAQ (reference sequence). CDR3 DNA: TGTGCCAGCAGCGCGGGACTAGCTGCCCCCATCGGAGAGACCCAGTACTTC. This sequence encodes CASSAGLAAPIGETQYF.

The chain links TRBV5-1 to TRBJ2-7; 8 nucleotides align to TRBD1. The CDR3 is 14 amino acids. With 4 bases clipped from V and 5 bases from J, the junction kept 8 bases outside the gene matches. Germline loops: CDR1 SGHRS, CDR2 YFSETQ. The DNA for the CDR3 is TGCGCCAGCAGCAACCAGGGGGCAGGGGACGAGCAGTACTTC. It specifies CASSNQGAGDEQYF.

The chain is built from TRBV6-6 and TRBJ1-2; unclear D gene. CDR1 is MNHNY, CDR2 SVGAGI, per germline (reference sequence). The CDR3 runs to 12 residues. V was trimmed by 6 bases and J by 3 bases, leaving 8 bases between them. This CDR3 is CASRRVDYGYTF. The DNA of the CDR3 is TGTGCCAGCAGACGGGTCGACTATGGCTACACCTTC.

V usage is TRBV5-1 and J usage is TRBJ1-5; D unresolved. Trimming stripped 1 base from V and 7 bases from J, with 15 bases between. The germline gives CDR1 SGHRS, CDR2 YFSETQ. The CDR3 extends over 15 amino acids. DNA of the CDR3: TGCGCCAGCAGCTTGACCGGCAGTACCGGCCAGCCCCAGCATTTT. Translated, it gives CASSLTGSTGQPQHF. The complete variable domain, with remaining parts taken from reference TRBV5-1 and TRBJ1-5, reads KAGVTQTPRYLIKTRGQQVTLSCSPISGHRSVSWYQQTPGQGLQFLFEYFSETQRNKGNFPGRFSGRQFSNSRSEMNVSTLELGDSALYLCASSLTGSTGQPQHFGDGTRLSIL.

The V gene is TRBV5-1, the J gene TRBJ2-1, with 7 bases fitting TRBD1. J was trimmed by 3 bases and V by 6 bases; bases with no gene match: 6. CDR1 and CDR2 (germline): SGHRS, YFSETQ. CDR3 length: 14 residues. This CDR3 is CASTGGARYNEQFF. Here the CDR3 DNA reads TGCGCCAGCACAGGGGGAGCCCGCTACAATGAGCAGTTCTTC.

This clone occurred once. The V gene is TRBV4-3, the J gene TRBJ2-5; 12 bases map to TRBD2. This CDR3 has 18 residues. The germline gives CDR1 LGHNA, CDR2 YSLEER. J lost 5 bases, V lost 0 bases, and 10 bases had no gene match. The CDR3 spells CASSQEALAGGPGETQYF. CDR3 DNA sequence: TGCGCCAGCAGCCAAGAGGCCCTAGCGGGAGGGCCCGGGGAGACCCAGTACTTC.

The rearrangement uses TRBV7-4 and TRBJ2-1; 10 nucleotides align to TRBD2. V gave up 1 base and J gave up 8 bases; unmatched junction bases: 14. The CDR3 sequence is 18 residues long. CDR1 and CDR2 from the germline V gene are SGHVT and SQSDAQ. In nucleotides, the CDR3 is TGTGCCAGCAGCTTAGAATGGCTAGCGGGAGATCTTATCTATGAGCAGTTCTTC. Its translation: CASSLEWLAGDLIYEQFF.

The chain carries TRBV10-3 and TRBJ2-1; 12 bases match TRBD2. The trim removed 5 bases at V and 4 bases at J, leaving 9 bases unmatched. This CDR3 region has 17 residues. Germline CDR1 ENHRY, CDR2 SYGVKD. Written as DNA, the CDR3 is TGTGCCATCAGTTCTCCGACTAGCGGGAGTGCGTACAATGAGCAGTTCTTC. It encodes CAISSPTSGSAYNEQFF.

The V gene is TRBV7-7, the J gene TRBJ1-3; unclear D gene. Trimming took 5 bases from V and 1 from J, leaving 9 bases between them. CDR1 and CDR2 (germline): SSHAT, FNYEAQ (reference sequence). There are 14 residues in the CDR3. The DNA for the CDR3 is TGTGCCAGCAGCGTAATAGGATCTGGAAACACCATATATTTT. It codes for CASSVIGSGNTIYF.

The chain is built from TRBV20-1 and TRBJ2-5, with D unresolved. The J call may be mistaken, given a closer DNA end match to TRBJ2-7. CDR3 length: 11 amino acids. CDR1 is DFQATT, CDR2 SNEGSKA, per germline (reference sequence). For the CDR3, the DNA is TGCAGTGTTTCAAGCTCCTACGAGCAGTACTTC. It codes for CSVSSSYEQYF.

The chain recombines TRBV5-5 with TRBJ2-2; D uncertain. The ends were cut back, 4 bases at V and 1 base at J, with 8 bases in the middle. CDR3 length: 14 amino acids. Germline V gene lookup returns CDR1 SGHKS and CDR2 YYEKEE (reference sequence). CDR3 loop: CASSSYVNTGELFF. In DNA form, the CDR3 reads TGTGCCAGCAGCAGCTACGTGAACACCGGGGAGCTGTTTTTT.

The V and J genes are TRBV6-1 and TRBJ1-5; D is possibly TRBD1 (6 bases). Germline assignment: CDR1 MNHNS and CDR2 SASEGT. V was cut by 6 bases and J by 7 bases, with 13 bases left in between. This CDR3 is built from 13 residues. DNA for the CDR3: TGTGCCAGCAGGGCCACCCAGGGGCAGCCCCAGCATTTT. As protein: CASRATQGQPQHF.

This chain joins TRBV5-1 and TRBJ2-7; 16 nucleotides agree with TRBD2. V lost 2 bases, J lost 9 bases, and 11 bases stayed unmatched. CDR3 size: 17 residues. CDR1 is SGHRS, CDR2 YFSETQ, per germline. The CDR3 DNA reads as TGCGCCAGCAGCTTAACTGGGACTAGCGGGAGGGACTCGGCGCAGTACTTC. Translated: CASSLTGTSGRDSAQYF.

The V gene is TRBV6-4, the J gene TRBJ1-1, with TRBD1 as a possible D gene (5 bases). CDR1 and CDR2 from the germline V gene are MRHNA and SNTAGT. Trimming shortened V by 8 bases and J by 3 bases, and 10 bases separated the two germline ends. The CDR3 sequence is 12 residues long. CDR3 coding DNA: TGTGCCAGCCGTAGGGGAGACACTGAAGCTTTCTTT. Its protein is CASRRGDTEAFF.

Note on this clone: This specimen includes other DNA sequences encoding the same CDR3. This rearrangement joins TRBV20-1 to TRBJ1-1; D remains ambiguous. The CDR3 is 9 residues long. Germline CDR1 DFQATT, CDR2 SNEGSKA (reference sequence). V dropped 3 bases and J dropped 6 bases, with 2 bases sitting between them. As DNA, the CDR3 is TGCAGTGCTAGCCCTGAAGCTTTCTTT. This encodes CSASPEAFF.

V is TRBV6-5 and J is TRBJ2-1; 14 bases fit TRBD2. This CDR3 region has 15 residues. Per the germline V gene, CDR1 is MNHEY and CDR2 is SVGAGI. With V trimmed by 5 bases and J by 9 bases, 6 bases remained unmatched. CDR3 loop: CASSPGTSGRGEQFF. The CDR3 DNA reads as TGTGCCAGCAGTCCCGGGACTAGCGGGAGAGGTGAGCAGTTCTTC.

The chain links TRBV5-1 to TRBJ1-4; 9 bases fit TRBD1. Trimming cost V 1 base and J 4 bases; bases outside gene matches: 5. Germline V lookup: CDR1 SGHRS, CDR2 YFSETQ. The CDR3 has 16 residues. CDR3 protein: CASSLLGQGNNEKLFF. As DNA, the CDR3 is TGCGCCAGCAGCTTGTTGGGACAGGGTAATAATGAAAAACTGTTTTTT.